This T cell receptor beta chain was found in a study of blood T cell repertoires in COVID-19. The method was immunoSEQ multiplex PCR; TCRdb's version includes in-frame clones alone and lacks a portion of them. The sample shows 70,000 or so clones, roughly 84% of them seen only once. Per the germline V gene, CDR1 is SGHAT and CDR2 is FQNNGV. This CDR3 is 14 amino acids long. Trimming cost V 8 bases and J 4 bases, with 17 bases left between them. The chain couples TRBV11-2 to TRBJ1-1; possibly TRBD1 for D (5 bases). Sequenced input: peripheral blood. The source is a woman of 80 years or more with active or convalescent COVID-19. CDR3 region: CASGRGGGSTEAFF. Here the CDR3 DNA reads TGTGCCAGCGGGCGAGGTGGGGGGAGCACTGAAGCTTTCTTT.